This T cell receptor beta chain was documented in a study of blood T cell repertoires in COVID-19. Study-level information: Samples representing acute and convalescent COVID-19 were sourced from the United States, Italy and Spain. T cells, B-cell-depleted T cells, or PBMCs supplied cDNA or gDNA.

During active infection, Seattle patients enrolled and were then monitored through disease. This CDR3 has 13 amino acids. CDR1 is LGHDT, CDR2 YNNKEL, per germline (reference sequence). V was clipped by 6 bases and J by 11 bases; unmatched bases: 10. This clone showed up just a few times. Authors' processing steps: Cell counts per sample came from amplifying reference gene primers. Clones were read by immunoSEQ multiplex PCR, and TCRdb kept only the in-frame ones, dropping some. V and J calls and clone size follow that table, whereas D and trimming were derived from the DNA. There are under 250,000 clones in the sample; roughly 77% occur only once, and around 5.4% lies in the top ten.

Material for sequencing was peripheral blood. This clonotype originated in a woman aged 40 to 55 with COVID-19, enrolled during active disease. The rearrangement joins TRBV3-1 (or the pseudogene TRBV3-2) to TRBJ2-4; 7 positions agree with TRBD2. CDR3 sequence (DNA): TGTGCCAGCAGGACCCGGGGCGCGGGGGTTCAGTACTTC. It encodes CASRTRGAGVQYF.